A selection of T cell receptor beta chains follows, all from one sample in a study of Graves' ophthalmopathy and Graves' hyperthyroidism. TCRdb called the multiplex PCR reads again in MiXCR, with one record for every CDR3 protein. Among hundreds of thousands of distinct CDR3 sequences listed, 22% were seen once. Sequenced sample: peripheral blood. These receptors all come from a woman between 18 and 29 years old with stable Graves' hyperthyroidism. Some clones in this sample may be carry-over from other donors' samples. Both conserved end residues are part of each CDR3. The D gene is left open where the match is weak. For some rows the clone size is stated as once, few or many, or as a class when expanded; others skip it.

CDR3 | DNA | V | D | size | J
CASRTGARNTGELFF | TGTGCCAGTAGGACGGGGGCCAGGAACACCGGGGAGCTGTTTTTT | TRBV19 | NA | many | TRBJ2-2
CASSWDRDPRYEQYF | TGTGCCAGCAGTTGGGACCGGGACCCGAGGTACGAGCAGTACTTC | TRBV6-2/TRBV6-3 | NA | NA | TRBJ2-7
CASSAIAGHIQYF | TGTGCCAGCAGCGCCATAGCGGGGCACATTCAGTACTTC | TRBV9 | TRBD2 | NA | TRBJ2-4
CASRGLNTGDLFF | TGTGCCAGCAGGGGACTGAACACCGGGGATCTGTTTTTT | TRBV6-1 | NA | NA | TRBJ2-2
CASSPGTGDFEQYF | TGTGCCAGCTCGCCCGGGACAGGGGACTTCGAGCAGTACTTC | TRBV18 | TRBD1 | once | TRBJ2-7
CASSWGQGTGEQYF | TGTGCCAGCAGCTGGGGACAGGGTACGGGGGAGCAGTACTTC | TRBV27 | TRBD1 | many | TRBJ2-7
CATSRTGLSGQPQHF | TGTGCCACCAGCAGGACAGGGCTCTCTGGTCAGCCCCAGCATTTT | TRBV15 | TRBD1 | many | TRBJ1-5
CASSPSNSNQPQHF | TGTGCCAGCAGCCCGAGTAATAGCAATCAGCCCCAGCATTTT | TRBV7-2 | NA | many | TRBJ1-5
CASTPDLFSHEQYF | TGTGCCAGCACTCCGGACCTCTTCTCCCACGAGCAGTACTTC | TRBV27 | NA | few | TRBJ2-7
CASTSPGQPQHF | TGTGCCAGTACCTCTCCCGGTCAGCCCCAGCATTTT | TRBV19 | NA | NA | TRBJ1-5
CASSPQGQGAGETQYF | TGTGCCAGCTCACCACAGGGACAGGGGGCCGGTGAGACCCAGTACTTC | TRBV18 | TRBD1 | many | TRBJ2-5
CASSPNPRGDETQYF | TGTGCCAGCAGCCCTAATCCCCGGGGGGACGAGACCCAGTACTTC | TRBV11-2 | TRBD2 | NA | TRBJ2-5
CASSLRETGEQYF | TGTGCCAGCAGCCTCAGGGAAACAGGGGAGCAGTACTTC | TRBV12-3/TRBV12-4 | NA | few | TRBJ2-7
CASSELGRYEQYF | TGTGCCAGCAGTGAATTGGGGCGCTACGAGCAGTACTTC | TRBV6-1 | NA | many | TRBJ2-7
CASSLARGQASPHGYTF | TGCGCCAGCAGCTTGGCCCGCGGACAGGCTTCACCCCATGGCTACACCTTC | TRBV5-1 | TRBD1 | many | TRBJ1-2
CSVEEGGGYEQYF | TGCAGCGTTGAAGAGGGGGGCGGGTACGAGCAGTACTTC | TRBV29-1 | NA | many | TRBJ2-7
CASSLALTGSEQYF | TGCGCCAGCAGCTTGGCGCTGACAGGATCCGAGCAGTACTTC | TRBV5-1 | NA | many | TRBJ2-7
CASGSDREGETQYF | TGTGCTAGTGGCTCGGACAGGGAAGGGGAGACCCAGTACTTC | TRBV12-5 | TRBD1 | NA | TRBJ2-5
CASSLTSGQETQYF | TGTGCCAGCAGCCTGACTAGCGGTCAAGAGACCCAGTACTTC | TRBV18 | TRBD2 | many | TRBJ2-5
CASSFRTGRGGELFF | TGTGCCAGCAGTTTCCGGACAGGGAGGGGCGGGGAGCTGTTTTTT | TRBV6-5 | NA | many | TRBJ2-2
CASSQDASGGAGTQYF | TGTGCCAGCAGCCAAGATGCTAGCGGGGGGGCGGGGACCCAGTACTTC | TRBV3-1 | TRBD2 | NA | TRBJ2-5
CASSFAGSGYEQYF | TGTGCCAGCAGTTTTGCCGGGAGTGGTTACGAGCAGTACTTC | TRBV12-3/TRBV12-4 | NA | NA | TRBJ2-7
CATSRVAGRGGELFF | TGTGCCACCAGCAGAGTCGCAGGTCGGGGCGGGGAGCTGTTTTTT | TRBV15 | NA | many | TRBJ2-2
CAAGDSGSIFYEQYF | TGTGCCGCCGGGGATAGCGGGAGTATATTCTACGAGCAGTACTTC | TRBV28 | TRBD2 | many | TRBJ2-7
CASSKRGTAYGYTF | TGTGCCAGCAGCAAAAGAGGGACGGCGTATGGCTACACCTTC | TRBV4-2 | NA | many | TRBJ1-2
CASSYTGTYEQYF | TGTGCCAGCAGTTACACAGGGACCTACGAGCAGTACTTC | TRBV12-3/TRBV12-4 | NA | many | TRBJ2-7
CASSRIGGKLQETQYF | TGTGCCAGCAGCCGCATCGGCGGGAAGCTCCAAGAGACCCAGTACTTC | TRBV7-2 | NA | many | TRBJ2-5
CASSLVGQVNTGELFF | TGTGCCAGCAGCTTAGTCGGACAGGTGAACACCGGGGAGCTGTTTTTT | TRBV11-2 | TRBD1 | few | TRBJ2-2